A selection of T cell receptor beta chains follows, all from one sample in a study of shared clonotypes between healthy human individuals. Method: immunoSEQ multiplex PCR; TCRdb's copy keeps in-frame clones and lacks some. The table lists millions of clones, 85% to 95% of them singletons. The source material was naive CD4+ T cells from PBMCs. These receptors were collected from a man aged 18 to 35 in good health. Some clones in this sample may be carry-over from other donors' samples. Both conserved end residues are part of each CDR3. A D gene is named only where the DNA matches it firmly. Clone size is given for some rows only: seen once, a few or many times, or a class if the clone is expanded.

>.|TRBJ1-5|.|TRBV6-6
TGTGCCAGCAGTTACGGGGGAGGTCCCTCGTATCAGCCCCAGCATTTT
CASSYGGGPSYQPQHF
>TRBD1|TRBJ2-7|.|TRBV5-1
TGCGCCAGCAGCTTGGTCGGGACAGGGGGCTACGAGCAGTACTTC
CASSLVGTGGYEQYF
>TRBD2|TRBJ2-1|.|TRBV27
TGTGCCAGCAATCGGCTAGCGGGAAATGAGCAGTTCTTC
CASNRLAGNEQFF
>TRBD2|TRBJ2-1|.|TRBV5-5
TGTGCCAGCAGCTTGTTCCTAGCGGGGTACAATGAGCAGTTCTTC
CASSLFLAGYNEQFF
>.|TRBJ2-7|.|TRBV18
TGTGCCAGCTCACGAACGGAGGCAACCTACGAGCAGTACTTC
CASSRTEATYEQYF
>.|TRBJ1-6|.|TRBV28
TGTGCCAGCAGTGTCGGGACCCTAGGGAATTCACCCCTCCACTTT
CASSVGTLGNSPLHF
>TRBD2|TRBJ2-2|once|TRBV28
TGTGCCAGCACTCCAGTCAGGGTCACGGGGGGCACCGGGGAGCTGTTTTTT
CASTPVRVTGGTGELFF
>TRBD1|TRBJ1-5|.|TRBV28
TGTGCCAGCAGGTCCGGGACAGTCAATCAGCCCCAGCATTTT
CASRSGTVNQPQHF
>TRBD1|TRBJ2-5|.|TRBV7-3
TGTGCCAGCAGCTCTACAGGGGATCGAGAGACCCAGTACTTC
CASSSTGDRETQYF
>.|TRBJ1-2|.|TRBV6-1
TGTGCCAGCAGTGGGATGACCTGGGAACGCTACTATGGCTACACCTTC
CASSGMTWERYYGYTF
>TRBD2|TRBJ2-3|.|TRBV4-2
TGTGCCAGCAGCCAAGGCGGACTAGCGGGAGGTTTAGCAGATACGCAGTATTTT
CASSQGGLAGGLADTQYF
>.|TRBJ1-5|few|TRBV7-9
TGTGCCAGCAGCGGACAAAACAATCAGCCCCAGCATTTT
CASSGQNNQPQHF
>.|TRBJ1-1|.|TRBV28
TGTGCCAGCAGTGGGGCCCAGGGAGTGTCTGAAGCTTTCTTT
CASSGAQGVSEAFF
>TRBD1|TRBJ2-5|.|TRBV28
TGTGCCAGCAGGCCAGGGGGCTGGAAACAGACCCAGTACTTC
CASRPGGWKQTQYF
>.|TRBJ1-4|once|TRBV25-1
TGTGCCAGCATAATCGGGACTACGGAGGAAAAACTGTTTTTT
CASIIGTTEEKLFF
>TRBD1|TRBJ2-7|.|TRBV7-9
TGTGCCAGCACCCGAATGACAGGGTCCTACGAGCAGTACTTC
CASTRMTGSYEQYF
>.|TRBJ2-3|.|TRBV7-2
TGTGCCAGCAGCTTAGGGCAGAACACAGATACGCAGTATTTT
CASSLGQNTDTQYF
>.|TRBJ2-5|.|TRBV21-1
TGTGCCAGCAGCAAACGTGAGTACCAAGAGACCCAGTACTTC
CASSKREYQETQYF
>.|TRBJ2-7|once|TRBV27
TGTGCCAGCGCCGCGGGCAGGGGTCTCGTCGAGCAGTACTTC
CASAAGRGLVEQYF
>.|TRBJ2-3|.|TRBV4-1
TGCGCCAGCAGCCCCGAAGGACGGTGGGCCCCAGATACGCAGTATTTT
CASSPEGRWAPDTQYF
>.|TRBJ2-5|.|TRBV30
TGTGCCTGGAGTCCCCTTACTCAGAATCAAGAGACCCAGTACTTC
CAWSPLTQNQETQYF
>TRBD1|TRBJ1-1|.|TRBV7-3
TGTGCCAGCAGCTTGACAGGGAGGGGGACTGAAGCTTTCTTT
CASSLTGRGTEAFF
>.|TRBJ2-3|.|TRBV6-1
TGTGCCAGCACCCTAATGGGGCCGGACACAGATACGCAGTATTTT
CASTLMGPDTDTQYF
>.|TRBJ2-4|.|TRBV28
TGTGCCAGCAGTTTCCCCGGTCTTGGGGCCAAAAACATTCAGTACTTC
CASSFPGLGAKNIQYF
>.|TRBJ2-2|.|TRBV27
TGTGCCAGCAGTTTACCTACCCAAGGGAAGGGGGAGCTGTTTTTT
CASSLPTQGKGELFF
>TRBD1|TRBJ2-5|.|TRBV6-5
TGTGCCAGCAGTTACTTCGGGACAGGGGCCCAAGAGACCCAGTACTTC
CASSYFGTGAQETQYF
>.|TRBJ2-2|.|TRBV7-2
TGTGCCAGCAGCTTAAGGAGGGCCCCGAACACCGGGGAGCTGTTTTTT
CASSLRRAPNTGELFF
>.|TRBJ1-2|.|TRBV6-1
TGTGCCACAACGGGTACCCAGGGCGTCTATGGCTACACCTTC
CATTGTQGVYGYTF
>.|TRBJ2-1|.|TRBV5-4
TGTGCCAGCAGCTTCGGAGCCCCGGGTGAGCAGTTCTTC
CASSFGAPGEQFF
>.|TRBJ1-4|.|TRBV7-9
TGTGCCAGCAGCACGAGAGCAACTAATGAAAAACTGTTTTTT
CASSTRATNEKLFF
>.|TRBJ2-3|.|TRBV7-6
TGTGCCAGCAGCTTAAGGGCCGTGACCACAGATACGCAGTATTTT
CASSLRAVTTDTQYF
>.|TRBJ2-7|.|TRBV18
TGTGCCAGCTCACCAGCCCGGGACTCCAACTACGAGCAGTACTTC
CASSPARDSNYEQYF
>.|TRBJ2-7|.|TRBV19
TGTGCCAGTAGTATAACAAGCGTCTTCTCCTACGAGCAGTACTTC
CASSITSVFSYEQYF
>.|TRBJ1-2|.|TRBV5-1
TGCGCCAGCAGCTACGGGACGTCCGAAGGCTACACCTTC
CASSYGTSEGYTF
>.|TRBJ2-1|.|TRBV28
TGTGCCAGCAGTTTGGGAGGGGGGACCATGGAGCAGTTCTTC
CASSLGGGTMEQFF
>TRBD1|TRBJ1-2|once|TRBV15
TGTGCCACCAGCAGGACAGGGGCCATTCGGCCTAACTATGGCTACACCTTC
CATSRTGAIRPNYGYTF
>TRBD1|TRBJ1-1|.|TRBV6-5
TGTGCCAGCAGTGACAGGGGGGGGAACACTGAAGCTTTCTTT
CASSDRGGNTEAFF
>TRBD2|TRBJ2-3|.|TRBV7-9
TGTGCCAGCAGCTCTAGCGGGACCTCAGATACGCAGTATTTT
CASSSSGTSDTQYF
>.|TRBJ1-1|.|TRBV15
TGTGCCACCAGCAGAGTATCAGGGAACACTGAAGCTTTCTTT
CATSRVSGNTEAFF
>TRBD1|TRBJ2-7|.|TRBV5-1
TGCGCCAGCAGCCCCGGACAGGGTTTTAGCGAGCAGTACTTC
CASSPGQGFSEQYF
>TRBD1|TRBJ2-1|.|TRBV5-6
TGTGCCAGCAGCCCCAGGACAGGGCTGAGTGAGCAGTTCTTC
CASSPRTGLSEQFF
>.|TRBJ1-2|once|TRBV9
TGTGCCAGCAGCGTAGGGCCCAACTATGGCTACACCTTC
CASSVGPNYGYTF
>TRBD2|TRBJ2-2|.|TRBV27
TGTGCCAGCAGGGGACTAGCGGTTATGAACACCGGGGAGCTGTTTTTT
CASRGLAVMNTGELFF
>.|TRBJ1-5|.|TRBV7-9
TGTGCCAGCAGCTTAAGTGCGGGGGGGAATCAGCCCCAGCATTTT
CASSLSAGGNQPQHF